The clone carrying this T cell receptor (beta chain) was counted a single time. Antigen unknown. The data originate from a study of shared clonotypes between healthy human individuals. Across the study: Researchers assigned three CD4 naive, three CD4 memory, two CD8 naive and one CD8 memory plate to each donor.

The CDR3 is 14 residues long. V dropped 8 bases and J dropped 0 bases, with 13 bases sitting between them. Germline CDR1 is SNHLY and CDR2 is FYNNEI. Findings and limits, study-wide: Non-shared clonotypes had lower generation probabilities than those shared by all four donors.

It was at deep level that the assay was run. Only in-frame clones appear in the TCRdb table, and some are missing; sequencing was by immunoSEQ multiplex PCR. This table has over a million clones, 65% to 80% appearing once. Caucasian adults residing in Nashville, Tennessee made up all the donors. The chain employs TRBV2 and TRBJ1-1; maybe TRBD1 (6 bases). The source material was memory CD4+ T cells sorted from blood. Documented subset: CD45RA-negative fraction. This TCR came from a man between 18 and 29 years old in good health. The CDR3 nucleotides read TGTGCCAGCTTCTTGGACAGAATGAACACTGAAGCTTTCTTT. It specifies CASFLDRMNTEAFF.